This T cell receptor beta chain emerged from a study of Ad26.COV2.S vaccination and SARS-CoV-2 variants. Overall study context: Donor allocation was to the COV1001 Ad26.COV2.S trial arm.

CDR3 length: 13 residues. Germline CDR1 GTSNPN, CDR2 SVGIG (reference sequence). V shed 0 bases and J 10 bases; nucleotides not matched to a gene: 6. The sample's treatment: about 20 received Ad26.COV2.S at low or high dose, single or two shots; 5 received placebo; per-sample allocation not given. Sampling was performed 63 days after the first vaccine or placebo injection. Libraries were prepared by immunoSEQ multiplex PCR; TCRdb keeps only in-frame clonotypes and omits some of them. The sample includes about 350,000 clones, about 88% of them seen just once. The chain employs TRBV30 and TRBJ2-7; TRBD1 matches 10 bases. This sequence originates from a person aged 18-65 years who received the Ad26.COV2.S COVID-19 vaccine or a placebo. Here the sequenced sample was peripheral blood, taken in a trial of Ad26.COV2.S vaccine versus placebo. CDR3 coding DNA: TGTGCCTGGAGTGTGGGTAGGGACAGGGGACAGTACTTC. As protein: CAWSVGRDRGQYF.